This TCR beta chain emerged from a study of cytomegalovirus exposure and HLA in healthy donors. Across the whole study: An analysis done earlier identified about 120 million unique TCR beta sequences from about 180 million T cells. Findings and limits, study-wide: Follow-up analysis later connected one missense variant in DCLRE1C with trimming of TCR beta V- and J-genes.

Comment on this clone: Its antigen remains unknown.

PCR involved 60 Vbeta and 13 Jbeta primers. Produced via immunoSEQ multiplex PCR; TCRdb's table is partial and in-frame only. The sample records about 80,000 clones, more than 50% being singletons. Germline V gives CDR1 SGDLS, CDR2 YYNGEE. The CDR3 runs 13 residues. V was trimmed by 0 bases and J by 8 bases, leaving 9 bases between them. The V call is TRBV9, the J call TRBJ1-5; D unclear. The specimen sequenced was PBMCs. The clonotype was recovered from a male donor in good health and CMV-seropositive. The CDR3 loop reads CASSVGLLEPQHF. CDR3 DNA: TGTGCCAGCAGCGTAGGCTTACTGGAGCCCCAGCATTTT.